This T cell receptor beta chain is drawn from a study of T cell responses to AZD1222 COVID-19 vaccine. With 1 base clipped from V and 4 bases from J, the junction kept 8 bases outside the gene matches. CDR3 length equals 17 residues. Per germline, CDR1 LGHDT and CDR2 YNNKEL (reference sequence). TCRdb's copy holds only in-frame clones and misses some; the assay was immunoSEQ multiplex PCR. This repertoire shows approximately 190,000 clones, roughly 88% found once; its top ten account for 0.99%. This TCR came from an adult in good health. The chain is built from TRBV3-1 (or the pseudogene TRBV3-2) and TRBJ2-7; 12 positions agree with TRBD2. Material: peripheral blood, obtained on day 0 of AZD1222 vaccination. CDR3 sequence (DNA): TGTGCCAGCAGCCAAGCTCGACCCGGGACTAGCGGGTACGAGCAGTACTTC. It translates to CASSQARPGTSGYEQYF.